These T cell receptor beta chains were read from a single sample in a study of blood T cell repertoires in COVID-19. Sequencing was performed with immunoSEQ multiplex PCR; in TCRdb, only in-frame clones are kept and a portion is missing. The sample consists of fewer than 45,000 clones, around 87% of them appearing once. Sequencing was done on a sample of peripheral blood. The receptors originated from a man in his sixties with active or convalescent COVID-19. The CDR3 runs from the conserved cysteine through the conserved F or W. The order of the fields is D gene, V gene, J gene, clone size, CDR3 DNA, CDR3 protein. D genes are given only for firm matches. Only part of the rows carry a size: once, few, many, or a class if the clone is expanded.

TRBD2,TRBV27,TRBJ2-5,NA,TGTGCCAGCAAGGGACTAGCGGGAGGCGTAGAGACCCAGTACTTC,CASKGLAGGVETQYF
NA,TRBV2,TRBJ1-2,NA,TGTGCCAGCTTGCTACAGGGTGGCTATGGCTACACCTTC,CASLLQGGYGYTF
NA,TRBV29-1,TRBJ2-3,NA,TGCAGCGTTCGTACCTCCGGGGGTACGCAGTATTTT,CSVRTSGGTQYF
NA,TRBV28,TRBJ2-3,NA,TGTGCCAGCAGTCCAATGAGGGATACGCAGTATTTT,CASSPMRDTQYF
TRBD2,TRBV2,TRBJ2-7,few,TGTGCCAGCAGTGGACTAGCGGGAGGTGGGCGGTACTTC,CASSGLAGGGRYF
TRBD2,TRBV28,TRBJ2-3,NA,TGTGCCAGCAGTTTAATTTTCGGGACTAGCGGGATTTTGTATAATGACGCAGATACGCAGTATTTT,CASSLIFGTSGILYNDADTQYF
TRBD1,TRBV24-1,TRBJ2-5,NA,TGTGCCACCAGTGCAAGGACAGGGTTAAGGGAGACCCAGTACTTC,CATSARTGLRETQYF
NA,TRBV7-2,TRBJ1-5,NA,TGTGCCAGCAGCCCCCTACGGGGTCAGCCCCAGCATTTT,CASSPLRGQPQHF
TRBD1,TRBV28,TRBJ1-5,NA,TGTGCCAGCAGTCCGACAGGGAGCAATCAGCCCCAGCATTTT,CASSPTGSNQPQHF
NA,TRBV12-3/TRBV12-4,TRBJ1-4,NA,TGTGCCAGCAGTTTTCAGTGGGCGGAAAAACTGTTTTTT,CASSFQWAEKLFF
TRBD2,TRBV7-2,TRBJ2-7,NA,TGTGCCAGCAGCGCCAGCATCGGGACTAGCGGGTCCCTTGTCCACGAGCAGTACTTC,CASSASIGTSGSLVHEQYF
NA,TRBV28,TRBJ2-7,once,TGTGCCAGCAGGCAAATTGGGCCGTCCGCAGTCTACGAGCAGTACTTC,CASRQIGPSAVYEQYF
TRBD1,TRBV7-8,TRBJ1-4,NA,TGTGCCAGCAGGTCGGACAGGGGGGAGGAAAAACTGTTTTTT,CASRSDRGEEKLFF
NA,TRBV2,TRBJ2-1,NA,TGTGCCAGCAGGCCGACCTTTATACTAGTCTCGCAGTTCTTC,CASRPTFILVSQFF
NA,TRBV5-5,TRBJ1-1,NA,TGTGCCAGCAGCACACCGGGACATAACACTGAAGCTTTCTTT,CASSTPGHNTEAFF
NA,TRBV9,TRBJ2-5,NA,TGTGCCAGCAGCGTAAACCCCCTGACTTTTGGGGAGACCCAGTACTTC,CASSVNPLTFGETQYF
TRBD2,TRBV27,TRBJ2-3,NA,TGTGCCAGCAGTTCTTTTGGGACTAGCGGGACAGATACGCAGTATTTT,CASSSFGTSGTDTQYF
NA,TRBV18,TRBJ2-3,NA,TGTGCCAGCCTCCTCACAGATACGCAGTATTTT,CASLLTDTQYF
TRBD2,TRBV10-2,TRBJ2-2,NA,TGCGCCAGCAGTCCGGGAGGGGGCACCGGGGAGCTGTTTTTT,CASSPGGGTGELFF
NA,TRBV5-4,TRBJ2-2,NA,TGTGCCAGCAGCTTACCGACTAGCGGGGAGCTGTTTTTT,CASSLPTSGELFF
NA,TRBV5-1,TRBJ2-7,NA,TGCGCCAGCAGCCCGGTCGGGGGAGGAAATGAACAGTACTTC,CASSPVGGGNEQYF
NA,TRBV12-3/TRBV12-4,TRBJ1-2,once,TGTGCCAGCAGCTCCCAGAGGGGGAGGGTAAACACCTTC,CASSSQRGRVNTF
TRBD1,TRBV4-1,TRBJ2-7,few,TGCGCCAGCAGCCAAGGGACAGGGGGCCCCTACGAGCAGTACTTC,CASSQGTGGPYEQYF
NA,TRBV28,TRBJ1-6,NA,TGTGCCAGCAGTTTTTTACAGGAGAATTCACCCCTCCACTTT,CASSFLQENSPLHF
NA,TRBV6-5,TRBJ2-3,NA,TGTGCCAGCAGTTACGAGTGGAGGGAAGATACGCAGTATTTT,CASSYEWREDTQYF
NA,TRBV7-9,TRBJ1-4,once,TGTGCCAGCAGCTTAGGACGTGTAGGGGGTGAAAAACTGTTTTTT,CASSLGRVGGEKLFF
NA,TRBV5-1,TRBJ2-1,NA,TGCGCCAGCAGCTTGGCGGACAGATACAATGAGCAGTTCTTC,CASSLADRYNEQFF
TRBD1,TRBV10-3,TRBJ2-5,NA,TGTGCCACGGCCGGGACAGGGGGAAAAGGGCTCCAAGAGACCCAGTACTTC,CATAGTGGKGLQETQYF
NA,TRBV11-2,TRBJ2-7,NA,TGTGCCAGCAGCTCCATATCCGACAGCTACTCCTACGAGCAGTACTTC,CASSSISDSYSYEQYF
NA,TRBV19,TRBJ2-6,NA,TGTGCCAGTAGTATCCCCCACAGGGTTCCTGGGGCCAACGTCCTGACTTTC,CASSIPHRVPGANVLTF
NA,TRBV6-1,TRBJ2-7,NA,TGTGCCAGCAGTGAAGCGCTTTACGGGAGTAGGGCCTACGAGCAGTACTTC,CASSEALYGSRAYEQYF
NA,TRBV7-2,TRBJ2-3,NA,TGTGCCAGCAGCATCTCAGGGACAGATACGCAGTATTTT,CASSISGTDTQYF
TRBD1,TRBV5-1,TRBJ2-5,NA,TGCGCCAGCAGCTTAAACACAGGGGACCAAGAGACCCAGTACTTC,CASSLNTGDQETQYF
TRBD1,TRBV18,TRBJ1-5,NA,TGTGCCAGCTCACCCCAGACAGGGGTCGGTCAGCCCCAGCATTTT,CASSPQTGVGQPQHF
TRBD1,TRBV28,TRBJ1-4,NA,TGTGCCACTAGAGGGGACAGGGAGAAACTGTTTTTT,CATRGDREKLFF
NA,TRBV5-1,TRBJ2-7,NA,TGCGCCAGCAGCTTGGGCGCTTCCTACGAGCAGTACTTC,CASSLGASYEQYF
NA,TRBV27,TRBJ2-7,NA,TGTGCCAGCAGTCCAGTGAGGACACTGGAACCCTACGAGCAGTACTTC,CASSPVRTLEPYEQYF
NA,TRBV6-5,TRBJ1-2,once,TGTGCCAGCAGGACACCCGGGGTCTATGGCTACACCTTC,CASRTPGVYGYTF
NA,TRBV20-1,TRBJ1-2,NA,TGCAGTGCTAGTATTACAGTTAGCGGCTATGGCTACACCTTC,CSASITVSGYGYTF
NA,TRBV15,TRBJ1-3,NA,TGTGCCACCAGCAGAGGGACAGACTCTGGAAACACCATATATTTT,CATSRGTDSGNTIYF
TRBD2,TRBV15,TRBJ2-3,NA,TGTGCCACCAGCAGAGATTTGGCTAGCGGAGATACGCAGTATTTT,CATSRDLASGDTQYF
NA,TRBV6-5,TRBJ1-1,NA,TGTGCCAGTAACAGAAAGGTAGACACTGAAGCTTTCTTT,CASNRKVDTEAFF
NA,TRBV9,TRBJ2-3,NA,TGTGCCAGCAGCCTTACGGGTGGAACTACAGATACGCAGTATTTT,CASSLTGGTTDTQYF